The 19 T cell receptor beta chains given below trace back to one sample, sequenced in a study of shared clonotypes between healthy human individuals. Assay: immunoSEQ multiplex PCR; the TCRdb copy retains only in-frame clones and omits some. Among about 2 million clones listed, less than 95% were seen once. Naive CD8 cells comprised CD45RO-negative, CCR7-positively selected cells, excluding terminally differentiated effector memory CD45RA+ cells. The specimen was naive CD8+ T cells sorted from blood. These receptors came from a man aged 18 to 29 in good health.

The chain is built from TRBV6-1 and TRBJ2-3; weak D call: TRBD1 (6 bases). The CDR3 is 17 residues long. Germline CDR1 is MNHNS and CDR2 is SASEGT. Trimming took off 4 bases at V and 4 bases at J, with 21 bases between the two ends. CDR3 in amino acids: CASSVRPGVMSADTQYF. The DNA for the CDR3 is TGTGCCAGCAGTGTCCGGCCAGGGGTGATGAGCGCAGATACGCAGTATTTT.

This chain links TRBV5-4 with TRBJ1-2; D gene ambiguous. The CDR3 is 15 residues long. Trimming took 2 bases from V and 2 from J, leaving 13 bases between them. The germline V gene has CDR1 SGHNT and CDR2 YYREEE (reference sequence). CDR3 nucleotides: TGTGCCAGCAGCTTTTCGATTTCGGGAAACTATGGCTACACCTTC. Translated: CASSFSISGNYGYTF. The complete variable domain, with remaining parts taken from reference TRBV5-4 and TRBJ1-2, reads ETGVTQSPTHLIKTRGQQVTLRCSSQSGHNTVSWYQQALGQGPQFIFQYYREEENGRGNFPPRFSGLQFPNYSSELNVNALELDDSALYLCASSFSISGNYGYTFGSGTRLTVV.

The chain combines TRBV2 with TRBJ2-5; D call uncertain. The DNA end lines up better with TRBJ2-7; the J call may be wrong. The CDR3 runs 13 residues. Germline CDR1 SNHLY, CDR2 FYNNEI. The CDR3: CASSETQAYEQYF. The CDR3 nucleotides are TGTGCCAGCAGTGAAACCCAGGCCTACGAGCAGTACTTC.

This clone was counted between two and nine times. The gene calls are TRBV7-8 and TRBJ1-5; D gene ambiguous. Germline values: CDR1 SGHVS, CDR2 FQNEAQ. This CDR3 is 14 amino acids long. V lost 3 bases to trimming and J lost 5 bases, with 11 bases between them. The CDR3 region is CASSLAGFYQPQHF. The CDR3, as DNA: TGTGCCAGCAGCTTGGCGGGTTTTTATCAGCCCCAGCATTTT.

This chain uses TRBV11-2 with TRBJ2-3; D unclear. The CDR3 length is 14 residues. The V end was cut by 11 bases, the J end by 0 bases, with 15 bases between. The germline V gene has CDR1 SGHAT and CDR2 FQNNGV. The CDR3 coding sequence is TGTGCCGCAGCCGGGCGGTATAGCACAGATACGCAGTATTTT. Its translation is CAAAGRYSTDTQYF. Variable domain in full (rest from reference TRBV11-2 and TRBJ2-3): EAGVAQSPRYKIIEKRQSVAFWCNPISGHATLYWYQQILGQGPKLLIQFQNNGVVDDSQLPKDRFSAERLKGVDSTLKIQPAKLEDSAVYLCAAAGRYSTDTQYFGPGTRLTVL.

The V gene is TRBV5-5, the J gene TRBJ1-1, with D uncertain. The germline CDR1 and CDR2 sequences are SGHKS and YYEKEE (reference sequence). V was pared by 2 bases and J by 11 bases, with 13 bases between. The CDR3 has 12 amino acids. The CDR3 protein is CASSLGGLVAFF. CDR3 DNA: TGTGCCAGCAGCTTAGGAGGGCTGGTGGCTTTCTTT. Together with reference TRBV5-5 and TRBJ1-1, the CDR3 gives the full variable domain: DAGVTQSPTHLIKTRGQQVTLRCSPISGHKSVSWYQQVLGQGPQFIFQYYEKEERGRGNFPDRFSARQFPNYSSELNVNALLLGDSALYLCASSLGGLVAFFGQGTRLTVV.

The J gene is TRBJ2-7, the V gene TRBV19; D remains unclear. Germline V gene data show CDR1 as LNHDA and CDR2 as SQIVND (reference sequence). The length of the CDR3 is 15 residues. The V gene lost 3 bases and the J gene lost 0 bases, with 12 bases spanning the gap. CDR3 coding DNA: TGTGCCAGTAGTATTGGTCACGGCGGCTCCTACGAGCAGTACTTC. Its translation: CASSIGHGGSYEQYF.

A single count supports this clone. The chain links TRBV6-5 to TRBJ1-6, with D unresolved. This CDR3 region has 14 residues. The V gene's germline CDR1 is MNHEY and CDR2 SVGAGI. Trimming removed 3 bases at V and 9 bases at J, with 12 bases between. CDR3 sequence reads: CASSYRAGISPLHF. The CDR3 DNA reads TGTGCCAGCAGTTATCGGGCCGGGATTTCACCCCTCCACTTT.

The chain couples TRBV5-1 to TRBJ2-7, with a weak D call TRBD1 (5 bases). CDR1 is SGHRS and CDR2 is YFSETQ in the germline V gene. The germline V and J ends were trimmed by 3 bases and 1 base, with 8 bases remaining between them. The CDR3 sequence is 13 residues long. CDR3 amino acids: CASSWAGSYEQYF. DNA of the CDR3: TGCGCCAGCAGCTGGGCAGGGTCCTACGAGCAGTACTTC.

This sequence joins TRBV25-1 and TRBJ2-1, with unresolved D. Germline V lookup: CDR1 MGHDK, CDR2 SYGVNS. V lost 4 bases and J 10 bases, leaving 8 bases between the germline ends. The length of the CDR3 is 11 residues. The DNA of the CDR3 is TGTGCCAGCAGTGTGGGCCCAGAGCAGTTCTTC. This codes for CASSVGPEQFF.

The chain has TRBV9 and TRBJ2-3, with 10 bases aligning to TRBD2. This CDR3 has 16 residues. Germline CDR1 and CDR2: SGDLS and YYNGEE. V trimming: 2 bases; J trimming: 1 base; junction bases outside the gene matches: 4. The CDR3: CASSVGLATGTDTQYF. In DNA, the CDR3 is TGTGCCAGCAGCGTGGGACTAGCGACAGGCACAGATACGCAGTATTTT.

The chain employs TRBV27 and TRBJ2-5; TRBD2 matches 14 bases. CDR1 is MNHEY, CDR2 SMNVEV, per germline (reference sequence). The CDR3 is 15 residues long. V dropped 4 bases and J dropped 4; count of bases not matched to a gene: 2. As DNA, the CDR3 is TGTGCCAGCAGTTATGGGACTAGCGGGGGAGAGACCCAGTACTTC. Translated: CASSYGTSGGETQYF.

The CDR3 region is CASSNPFGLLNEQFF. The CDR3 coding sequence is TGTGCCAGTAGTAACCCTTTTGGACTTCTCAATGAGCAGTTCTTC. The chain joins TRBV19 to TRBJ2-1; the D gene is possibly TRBD2 (5 bases). Germline values: CDR1 LNHDA, CDR2 SQIVND (reference sequence). This CDR3 has 15 residues. Trimming left V 4 bases short and J 6 bases short, with 16 bases between.

This chain connects TRBV10-3 to TRBJ2-4; a possible D gene is TRBD1 (6 bases). V was clipped by 8 bases and J by 9 bases, with 14 bases between them. The CDR3 spans 12 residues. CDR1 and CDR2 from the germline V gene are ENHRY and SYGVKD. The CDR3 DNA follows: TGTGCCATCCGCACAGGGCTTGGCATTCAGTACTTC. It yields the protein CAIRTGLGIQYF.

This clone has only one observation. The chain combines TRBV15 with TRBJ1-1; D ambiguous. Germline assignment: CDR1 LNHNV and CDR2 YYDKDF (reference sequence). Trimming removed 1 base from V and 5 bases from J, with 14 bases in between. The CDR3 has 15 residues. The CDR3: CATSRVPEGLTEAFF. The DNA for the CDR3 is TGTGCCACCAGCAGAGTTCCGGAAGGTTTAACTGAAGCTTTCTTT.

V is TRBV15 and J is TRBJ2-3, with TRBD2 matching 9 bases. The CDR3 is 16 residues long. V trimming: 4 bases; J trimming: 4 bases; junction bases outside the gene matches: 9. CDR1 is LNHNV and CDR2 is YYDKDF in the germline V gene (reference sequence). The DNA of the CDR3 is TGTGCCACCAGCACCCGTGGTAGCGGGAGTGCAGATACGCAGTATTTT. This gives the protein CATSTRGSGSADTQYF.

This sequence joins TRBV6-5 and TRBJ2-5; 7 nucleotides agree with TRBD2. Trimming cost V 0 bases and J 2 bases; bases outside gene matches: 6. The CDR3 length is 16 residues. CDR1 MNHEY and CDR2 SVGAGI come from the germline V gene. DNA of the CDR3: TGTGCCAGCAGTTACTCCTCGGCGGGAGAGCAAGAGACCCAGTACTTC. Residues: CASSYSSAGEQETQYF.

V and J are TRBV27 and TRBJ2-7, with D tentatively TRBD1 (6 bases). This CDR3 contains 12 residues. Germline CDR1 is MNHEY and CDR2 is SMNVEV (reference sequence). V lost 7 bases to trimming and J lost 3 bases, with 10 bases between them. The CDR3 coding sequence is TGTGCCAGCATCTCAGGGGTCTACGAGCAGTACTTC. Amino acid sequence: CASISGVYEQYF.

This sequence joins TRBV7-2 and TRBJ2-2, with D possibly being TRBD1 or TRBD2 (6 bases each). Trimming shortened V by 7 bases and J by 6 bases, and 21 bases separated the two germline ends. Germline CDR1 is SGHTA and CDR2 is FQGNSA. The CDR3 is made up of 16 amino acids. The CDR3 loop reads CASTLWGRENAGELFF. DNA of the CDR3: TGTGCCAGCACCCTTTGGGGGCGGGAAAATGCCGGGGAGCTGTTTTTT.